This is a list of T cell receptor beta chains from one sample in a study of CXCR3-negative and CXCR3-positive naive CD8 T cells. TCRdb re-called the 5' RACE reads, yielding one record per CDR3 amino acid sequence without DNA. This table holds approximately 100,000 distinct CDR3 sequences. Sequencing was carried out using naive CXCR3- CD8+ T cells from blood. The receptors originated from a human donor in good health. Some clones in this sample may be carry-over from other donors' samples. The CDR3 runs from the conserved cysteine through the conserved F or W.

V	J	CDR3
TRBV7-9	TRBJ2-7	CASSLATSYEQYF
TRBV28	TRBJ2-7	CASHPQGGIGDEQYF
TRBV12-3/TRBV12-4	TRBJ1-5	CASSPRGNQPQHF
TRBV10-2	TRBJ2-3	CASSDGLKGADTQYF
TRBV20-1	TRBJ2-7	CSAREGQVYEQYF
TRBV29-1	TRBJ2-1	CSVDGGGTGRLDEQFF
TRBV7-3	TRBJ2-2	CASSPGWGAGTGELFF
TRBV21-1	TRBJ2-5	CASGAGTSGTETQYF
TRBV4-3	TRBJ2-7	CASSQGTSGSYDEQYF
TRBV12-3/TRBV12-4	TRBJ1-5	CASSPGAGGNGQPQHF
TRBV28	TRBJ2-3	CASSSGQGLSVVTDTRYF
TRBV5-1	TRBJ2-7	CASSLGQGAYEQYF
TRBV5-5	TRBJ2-7	CASSLSSGVSDFSQYF
TRBV29-1	TRBJ2-7	CSVEDPEPGQGSYEQYF
TRBV7-6	TRBJ2-5	CASSFLESGAIAGGTQETQYF
TRBV3-1	TRBJ2-7	CASSQDGRGPSSYEQYF
TRBV7-9	TRBJ2-1	CASRRRDRDYEQFF
TRBV9	TRBJ2-7	CASSPGGPSYEQYF
TRBV6-2/TRBV6-3	TRBJ1-1	CASSWDRMNTEAFF
TRBV27	TRBJ1-1	CASKWTGARTEAFF
TRBV6-5	TRBJ2-1	CASSYFLAGGSYNEQFF
TRBV11-3	TRBJ2-5	CASSDVEGRYQETQYF
TRBV12-3/TRBV12-4	TRBJ2-2	CASSFRLAGGTGELFF
TRBV28	TRBJ2-4	CASSLGNIQYF
TRBV29-1	TRBJ2-7	CSGASGNSYEQYF
TRBV7-3	TRBJ2-1	CASSPGVLTYNEQFF
TRBV7-2	TRBJ1-5	CASSLHKVDYSNQPQHF
TRBV29-1	TRBJ2-7	CSVPDREGEIYEQYF
TRBV19	TRBJ1-1	CASGVRGSNTEAFF
TRBV21-1	TRBJ1-4	CASSPGQGKSFNEKLFF
TRBV28	TRBJ2-7	CASSTGAPLGEQYF
TRBV4-3	TRBJ1-1	CASSQVGSLMASTEAFF
TRBV7-9	TRBJ2-5	CASSFPGQGVQETQYF
TRBV6-6	TRBJ1-1	CASRGTGYTEAFF
TRBV29-1	TRBJ2-1	CSGQASTREQFF
TRBV2	TRBJ1-1	CASSTLEGATEAFF
TRBV28	TRBJ2-3	CASSEGFGDTQYF
TRBV29-1	TRBJ2-7	CSVAGLAASYEQYF
TRBV20-1	TRBJ2-1	CSAFRDGNNEQFF
TRBV29-1	TRBJ2-2	CSVEGGNTGELFF
TRBV29-1	TRBJ2-1	CSVVGQAFYNEQFF
TRBV7-2	TRBJ2-5	CASSHRTSGRETQYF
TRBV7-9	TRBJ2-7	CASSALLAPGEQYF
TRBV13	TRBJ2-7	CASSLSGRPYEQYF
TRBV29-1	TRBJ2-7	CSVIGRQGVEYEQYF
TRBV29-1	TRBJ2-5	CSVVREDGIQETQYF
TRBV20-1	TRBJ2-7	CSARDKRESAYEQYF
TRBV28	TRBJ2-7	CASSLYTYEQYF
TRBV2	TRBJ1-2	CASKRNYGYTF
TRBV12-3/TRBV12-4	TRBJ2-7	CASRSGTGIHEQYF
TRBV7-3	TRBJ2-2	CASSSDGNTGELFF
TRBV27	TRBJ2-1	CATNLLAGAPEQFF